This TCR beta chain was profiled in a study of T-cell reconstitution after alpha-beta-depleted transplantation in children. Regarding this clonotype: The antigen remains unidentified.

Using unique molecular identifiers, the investigators prepared the TCRbeta library. TCRdb itself ran the PCR reads through MiXCR, one entry per CDR3 protein. Here the sample spans hundreds of thousands of distinct CDR3 sequences, 17% being singletons. Broader study findings: Newly produced T cells mostly accounted for T-cell counts and diversity one year post-transplant. Reportedly, alpha-beta T cells present about two months post-transplant originated from several hundred expanded clones of graft origin.

Trimming left V 5 bases short and J 14 bases short, with 16 bases between. Looked up from germline, CDR1 is SGHTA and CDR2 is FQGNSA. CDR3 size: 12 residues. The origin of this receptor is a male patient under 10 years old who had a stem cell transplant for acute lymphoblastic leukemia, so the T cells may come from the graft donor. The chain employs TRBV7-2 and TRBJ2-1; D is uncertain. Sequences were derived from PBMCs, mostly from graft donor cells, sampled 360 days after TCRalphabeta/CD19-depleted stem cell transplant. For the CDR3, the DNA is TGTGCCAGCAGCATCCCCTACTCCTCGGAGTTCTTC. It is translated as CASSIPYSSEFF.